The 4 T cell receptor beta chains in this list originate from one sample, sequenced in a study of T cell clonality in common variable immunodeficiency. General study points: Fewer deletions and N-nucleotide insertions were reportedly seen in common variable immunodeficiency TCR beta sequences.

The data were produced by immunoSEQ multiplex PCR, yet TCRdb's version contains in-frame clones alone and is incomplete. This sample carries 30,000 or so clones, none of them present only once. Their recognized antigens are unknown. Sequenced material: peripheral blood mononuclear cells. The source is a human donor with common variable immunodeficiency.

The sample holds many counts of this clone. The CDR3 end is not reached by the read, which stops 3 residues before it; the germline J gene fills it in. The genes are TRBV20-1 and TRBJ2-3, with 9 bases lining up with TRBD2. The CDR3 runs to 14 residues. Germline values: CDR1 DFQATT, CDR2 SNEGSKA (reference sequence). With V trimmed by 3 bases and J by 6 bases, 7 bases remained unmatched. Partial CDR3 DNA: TGCAGTGCTAGCGCGGGGGGGGTGCAGGATACG. This codes for CSASAGGVQDT. The CDR3 reads in full as CSASAGGVQDTQYF.

As concerns this clone: The read gets to within 3 residues of the CDR3 end, and the germline J gene fills in the rest. The chain links TRBV5-1 to TRBJ2-7, with TRBD1 matching 9 bases. The germline CDR1 and CDR2 sequences are SGHRS and YFSETQ. The ends lost 7 bases at V and 2 bases at J; junction bases unmatched: 7. The CDR3 loop spans 14 amino acids. CDR3 residues: CASGPGQGPYEQYF. The CDR3 bases that were read are TGCGCCAGCGGCCCGGGACAGGGACCCTACGAG.

This clone was observed many times. Read data end 3 residues before the CDR3 end; the end is taken from the germline J gene. This chain links TRBV5-1 with TRBJ2-1; perhaps TRBD2 as D (6 bases). V was pared by 1 base and J by 2 bases, with 10 bases between. The CDR3 totals 15 residues. Germline CDR1 and CDR2: SGHRS and YFSETQ. CDR3 sequence reads: CASSLNGGTYNEQFF. The sequenced CDR3 bases are TGCGCCAGCAGCTTGAACGGGGGTACCTACAATGAG.

Only a few counts were recorded for this clone. The part of the CDR3 DNA that was read is TGTGCCAGCAGTGAAACAAGGGGGCTAAACACTGAA. Translating gives CASSETRGLNTE. In full, the CDR3 reads CASSETRGLNTEAFF. The gene calls are TRBV2 and TRBJ1-1, with 7 bases fitting TRBD1. With the read ending 3 residues before the CDR3 end, the germline J gene is used to fill in that end. V shed 2 bases and J 2 bases; nucleotides not matched to a gene: 5. In germline, CDR1 is SNHLY, CDR2 FYNNEI. The CDR3 runs to 15 residues.